Below are 19 T cell receptor beta chains sequenced from a single sample in a study of post-analysis software for immune sequencing data. Study-level points and caveats: Five or six TRBV segments were significantly more frequent in patients than in controls. TRBV5-6, TRBV5-1 and TRBV20-1 were among these segments.

These receptors are not linked to any known antigen. Unique molecular identifiers featured in each of the TCR beta cDNA libraries. TCRdb re-called the PCR reads through MiXCR, storing one row per CDR3 protein. The table has 170,000 or so distinct CDR3 sequences, about 30% seen once. Source material: blood. The receptors originated from a girl aged 10 to 17 with multiple sclerosis.

The sample holds one count of this clonotype. A much larger clone lies one base from this, so it may be a read error. This chain connects TRBV2 to TRBJ2-5, with 8 bases lining up with TRBD2. Germline values: CDR1 SNHLY, CDR2 FYNNEI. This CDR3 is 16 amino acids long. The J segment lost 1 base and the V segment lost 3 bases, leaving 7 bases of the junction unmatched. As DNA, the CDR3 is TGTGCCAGCAGTGAGGGATTCCTAGCGGGCCAAGAGACCCAGTACTTC. This translates into CASSEGFLAGQETQYF. Full variable domain (remainder filled in from reference TRBV2 and TRBJ2-5): EPEVTQTPSHQVTQMGQEVILRCVPISNHLYFYWYRQILGQKVEFLVSFYNNEISEKSEIFDDQFSVERPDGSNFTLKIRSTKLEDSAMYFCASSEGFLAGQETQYFGPGTRLLVL.

A single count supports this clonotype. The rearrangement uses TRBV12-3 or TRBV12-4 and TRBJ2-2; 9 nucleotides line up with TRBD2. CDR3 length: 15 amino acids. Unmatched junction bases numbered 0, after V lost 0 bases and J lost 4 bases. The CDR3 DNA reads as TGTGCCAGCAGTTTAGCGGGACTAGCCACCGGGGAGCTGTTTTTT. Protein: CASSLAGLATGELFF.

The genes are TRBV27 and TRBJ1-2; 9 nucleotides agree with TRBD1. This CDR3 comprises 14 residues. The germline CDR1 and CDR2 sequences are MNHEY and SMNVEV (reference sequence). The ends lost 3 bases at V and 7 bases at J; junction bases unmatched: 6. As DNA, the CDR3 is TGTGCCAGCAGTTTTGGGGACAGGGAGGGTGGCTACACCTTC. This translates into CASSFGDREGGYTF.

The chain carries TRBV10-3 and TRBJ2-7; possibly TRBD2 for D (6 bases). CDR3 length: 16 amino acids. CDR1 and CDR2 from the germline V gene are ENHRY and SYGVKD. V was shortened by 2 bases and J by 0 bases, with 14 bases between the two germline ends. Written as DNA, the CDR3 is TGTGCCATCAGTGAGCCGAACCAGCGGGCCTCCTACGAGCAGTACTTC. Translation gives CAISEPNQRASYEQYF.

On this clonotype: This could be a read error, since a much larger clone is one nucleotide away. V usage is TRBV6-2 or TRBV6-3 and J usage is TRBJ2-5, with TRBD2 matching 9 bases. Trimming cost V 2 bases and J 11 bases; bases outside gene matches: 21. The CDR3 sequence is 18 residues long. The germline V gene has CDR1 MNHEY and CDR2 SVGEGT. The DNA for the CDR3 is TGTGCCAGCAGTTACCCCGGGGTAGCGGGAGCGCTGTCAGGTGAGCAGTACTTC. It specifies CASSYPGVAGALSGEQYF.

Many counts were recorded for this clonotype. The CDR3 sequence is CSARGLTNTNYNEQFF. The CDR3 nucleotides read TGCAGTGCTAGAGGGCTGACTAACACAAACTACAATGAGCAGTTCTTC. The V call is TRBV20-1, the J call TRBJ2-1; D might be TRBD2 (5 bases). The CDR3 runs 16 residues. V was pared by 1 base and J by 3 bases, with 16 bases between. In germline, CDR1 is DFQATT, CDR2 SNEGSKA (reference sequence).

A note on this clonotype: A much more abundant neighbour one base away suggests this may be a read error. The chain is built from TRBV10-3 and TRBJ1-2; D ambiguous. This CDR3 spans 15 amino acids. Looked up from germline, CDR1 is ENHRY and CDR2 is SYGVKD. V lost 4 bases and J 1 base, leaving 13 bases between the germline ends. The CDR3 DNA is TGTGCCATCAGTGGGCCCAAGACGGTTAACTATGGCTACACCTTC. Encoded protein: CAISGPKTVNYGYTF.

V usage is TRBV7-8 and J usage is TRBJ1-2, with D tentatively TRBD1 (6 bases). Germline values: CDR1 SGHVS, CDR2 FQNEAQ. Trimming took 5 bases from V and 7 from J, leaving 20 bases between them. CDR3 length: 15 amino acids. As DNA, the CDR3 is TGTGCCAGCAGCATAGGAATTGGAGGGGGTTGTGGCTACACCTTC. Its translation: CASSIGIGGGCGYTF.

This sequence joins TRBV3-1 and TRBJ1-2; unclear D gene. The CDR3 has 15 amino acids. V lost 2 bases and J 0 bases, leaving 10 bases between the germline ends. Germline assignment: CDR1 LGHDT and CDR2 YNNKEL (reference sequence). CDR3 coding DNA: TGTGCCAGCAGCCAAAGCAAGGTACCTAACTATGGCTACACCTTC. Protein sequence: CASSQSKVPNYGYTF.

Points on this clonotype: Just one base apart from a much larger clone, this may be a read error. The chain uses TRBV5-1 and TRBJ2-7; D is undetermined. The CDR3 contains 13 residues. Germline V gives CDR1 SGHRS, CDR2 YFSETQ. V was clipped by 2 bases and J by 7 bases, with 13 bases between them. CDR3: CASSFSPYNEQYF. The CDR3 DNA reads as TGCGCCAGCAGCTTTAGCCCATACAATGAGCAGTACTTC.

This clonotype was picked up a small number of times. Just one base apart from a much larger clone, this may be a read error. CDR3 amino acids: CASLDRGGPCAEQFF. CDR3 bases: TGTGCCAGCTTGGACAGAGGAGGGCCTTGTGCTGAGCAGTTCTTC. The J gene is TRBJ2-1, the V gene TRBV4-2; either TRBD1 or TRBD2 may fit D (6 bases each). Per the germline V gene, CDR1 is LGHNA and CDR2 is YNFKEQ. V lost 8 bases to trimming and J lost 9 bases, with 23 bases between them. There are 15 residues in the CDR3.

This clonotype was seen a few times. This chain uses TRBV6-5 with TRBJ1-2, with TRBD1 matching 7 bases. V lost 2 bases and J lost 7; bases outside the gene matches: 10. The CDR3 has 15 residues. The germline V gene encodes CDR1 MNHEY and CDR2 SVGAGI. In nucleotides, the CDR3 is TGTGCCAGCAGTTACCGAAAGACAGGGCTCTCTGGCTACACCTTC. Translated, it gives CASSYRKTGLSGYTF.

This clonotype was detected many times. This rearrangement joins TRBV25-1 to TRBJ2-1, with 9 nucleotides matching TRBD2. Germline CDR1 MGHDK, CDR2 SYGVNS. The CDR3 extends over 18 amino acids. V shed 3 bases and J 1 base; nucleotides not matched to a gene: 10. The CDR3, as DNA: TGTGCCAGCAGTGAGCTTGCGCGGCGGGAGGGATCCTACAATGAGCAGTTCTTC. Translating it yields CASSELARREGSYNEQFF.

This clonotype was detected ten times or more. This chain joins TRBV29-1 and TRBJ1-5, with D unclear. The CDR3 spans 12 residues. The germline V gene has CDR1 SQVTM and CDR2 ANQGSEA. Trimming took 4 bases from V and 3 from J, leaving 7 bases between them. This chain's CDR3 is CSVGENNQPQHF. The CDR3 nucleotides are TGCAGCGTTGGGGAGAACAATCAGCCCCAGCATTTT.

This clonotype was detected once. This chain joins TRBV5-1 and TRBJ1-1, with D possibly TRBD1 on 6 matching bases. CDR3 size: 13 residues. Germline lookup yields CDR1 SGHRS and CDR2 YFSETQ. V lost 6 bases to trimming and J lost 4 bases, with 13 bases between them. CDR3 sequence (DNA): TGCGCCAGCACCACCGCACAGGGCACTGAAGCTTTCTTT. This codes for CASTTAQGTEAFF.

This sequence joins TRBV3-1 and TRBJ1-5, with D possibly matching TRBD1 (5 bases). Deletions cut 1 base from V and 6 bases from J, with 7 bases between. Per germline, CDR1 LGHDT and CDR2 YNNKEL (reference sequence). This CDR3 is built from 13 residues. This CDR3 reads CASSQGDFQPQHF. CDR3 bases: TGTGCCAGCAGCCAAGGGGACTTTCAGCCCCAGCATTTT. The full variable domain, completed using reference TRBV3-1 and TRBJ1-5, is DTAVSQTPKYLVTQMGNDKSIKCEQNLGHDTMYWYKQDSKKFLKIMFSYNNKELIINETVPNRFSPKSPDKAHLNLHINSLELGDSAVYFCASSQGDFQPQHFGDGTRLSIL.

Concerning this clonotype itself: A read error may account for a junction end that differs from germline. V usage is TRBV12-3 or TRBV12-4 and J usage is TRBJ1-2; no clear D. CDR3 length equals 12 residues. In DNA form, the CDR3 reads TGTGCCAACAGTTTTCAGAACTATGGCTACACCTTC. It encodes CANSFQNYGYTF.

This clonotype has more than one count but fewer than ten. V and J are TRBV20-1 and TRBJ2-1; 10 bases line up with TRBD2. From germline, CDR1 is DFQATT and CDR2 SNEGSKA (reference sequence). The CDR3 has 14 amino acids. V was clipped by 4 bases and J by 2 bases; unmatched bases: 2. CDR3 bases: TGCAGTGCTACACTAGCGGGACCCTACAATGAGCAGTTCTTC. It is translated as CSATLAGPYNEQFF.

Only a few counts were recorded for this clonotype. This chain links TRBV12-3 or TRBV12-4 with TRBJ2-3; 8 bases align to TRBD2. CDR3 length: 16 amino acids. Trimming removed 5 bases from V and 1 base from J; junction bases left unmatched: 8. CDR3 region: CASSASAGDGTDTQYF. The CDR3 nucleotides read TGTGCCAGCAGTGCCTCAGCGGGAGACGGCACAGATACGCAGTATTTT.